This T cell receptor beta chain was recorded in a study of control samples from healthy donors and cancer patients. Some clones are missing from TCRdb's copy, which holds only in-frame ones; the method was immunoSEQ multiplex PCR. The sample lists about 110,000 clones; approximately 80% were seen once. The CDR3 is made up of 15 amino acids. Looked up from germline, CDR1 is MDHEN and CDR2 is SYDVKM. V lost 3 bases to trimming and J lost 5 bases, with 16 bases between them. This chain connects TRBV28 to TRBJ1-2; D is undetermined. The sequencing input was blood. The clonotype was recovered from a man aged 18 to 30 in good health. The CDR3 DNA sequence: TGTGCCAGCAGTTTGCGGCGCCAAAACGTGTATGGCTACACCTTC. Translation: CASSLRRQNVYGYTF.